This T cell receptor beta chain came from a study of cytomegalovirus exposure and HLA in healthy donors. PCR primers comprised 60 Vbeta and 13 Jbeta primers. This table comes from immunoSEQ multiplex PCR, and its TCRdb copy is limited to in-frame clones, with some not included. The data contain fewer than 60,000 clones, around 72% of them seen just once; the ten biggest clones take up roughly 22%. For this clone: As yet, its antigen is unknown.

Findings of the study overall: Accurate prediction of most subjects' HLA-A and HLA-B alleles from TCR beta sequences was reported.

J gave up 2 bases and V 4 bases, and 3 bases lay outside the gene matches. This CDR3 has 14 amino acids. CDR1 is KGHSH, CDR2 LQKENI, per germline. The TCR originated in a woman between 50 and 59 years old in good health and CMV-seropositive. The chain joins TRBV18 to TRBJ2-7; 9 nucleotides line up with TRBD1. Sequenced: PBMCs. DNA for the CDR3: TGTGCCAGCTCACAACAGGGGGCGGCCTACGAGCAGTACTTC. Protein sequence: CASSQQGAAYEQYF.